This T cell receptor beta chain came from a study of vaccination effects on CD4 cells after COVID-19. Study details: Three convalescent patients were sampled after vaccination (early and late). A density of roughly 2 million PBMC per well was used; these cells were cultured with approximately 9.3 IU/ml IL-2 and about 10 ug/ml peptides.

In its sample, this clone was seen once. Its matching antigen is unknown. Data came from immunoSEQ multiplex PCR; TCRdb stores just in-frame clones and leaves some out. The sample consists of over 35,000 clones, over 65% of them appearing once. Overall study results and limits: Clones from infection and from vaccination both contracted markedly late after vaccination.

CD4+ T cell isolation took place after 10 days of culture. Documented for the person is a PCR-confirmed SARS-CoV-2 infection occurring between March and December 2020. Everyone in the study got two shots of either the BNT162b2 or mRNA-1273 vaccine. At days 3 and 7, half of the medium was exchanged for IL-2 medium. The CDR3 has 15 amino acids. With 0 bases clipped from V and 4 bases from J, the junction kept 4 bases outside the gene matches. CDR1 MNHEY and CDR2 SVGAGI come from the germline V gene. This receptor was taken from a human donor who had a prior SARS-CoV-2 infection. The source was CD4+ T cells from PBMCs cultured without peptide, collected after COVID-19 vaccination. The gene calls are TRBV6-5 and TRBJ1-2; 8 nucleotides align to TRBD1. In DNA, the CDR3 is TGTGCCAGCAGTTACTCACGACAGGGGAGCTATGGCTACACCTTC. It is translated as CASSYSRQGSYGYTF.